This T cell receptor beta chain appears in the sequencing data of a study of CD4+ T cells in melanoma. As concerns this clone: Its antigen is unidentified.

Assay: immunoSEQ multiplex PCR; the TCRdb copy retains only in-frame clones and omits some. The table includes over 130,000 clones, 80% to 95% detected once. There are 17 residues in the CDR3. CDR1 and CDR2 from the germline V gene are MGHDK and SYGVNS. Trimming at V came to 3 bases and at J to 4 bases, leaving 10 bases not matched to a gene. General observations from the study: CD8+ T cell, macrophage and B cell function reportedly correlated with neoantigen-specific CD4+ T cells. In melanoma, neoantigen-specific CD4+ T cells reportedly differed in differentiation state.

The sequence was collected from a human donor with melanoma. V gene TRBV25-1 combines with J gene TRBJ2-3; the match to TRBD2 covers 10 bases. The CDR3 protein is CASSDPTLAGVADTQYF. The CDR3 nucleotides are TGTGCCAGCAGTGATCCCACGCTAGCGGGGGTAGCAGATACGCAGTATTTT.